This T cell receptor beta chain comes out of a study of T cells after yellow fever vaccination. General study findings and limits: Peak timing came faster in the weaker secondary response, day 5 versus 15. The appearance of a small share of clonotypes in both CD4 and CD8 compartments was observed.

TCRdb analysed the 5' RACE reads with MiXCR anew, one entry per CDR3 protein. Of a few hundred thousand distinct CDR3 sequences in the sample, more than 3% were seen once. At least ten counts were recorded for this clonotype. Its cognate antigen is unknown. CDR1 and CDR2 from the germline V gene are MNHEY and SVGAGI. Trimming removed 0 bases from V and 4 bases from J, with 15 bases in between. The CDR3 spans 16 residues. This clonotype originated in a man younger than 35 who received the YFV17D yellow fever vaccine. The gene calls are TRBV6-5 and TRBJ2-5, with a tentative D call TRBD2 (5 bases). Sample: PBMCs, taken on the day of the yellow fever booster vaccination. Written as DNA, the CDR3 is TGTGCCAGCAGTTACTCGATAGGTTCGGGGAGAGAGACCCAGTACTTC. Amino acids: CASSYSIGSGRETQYF.